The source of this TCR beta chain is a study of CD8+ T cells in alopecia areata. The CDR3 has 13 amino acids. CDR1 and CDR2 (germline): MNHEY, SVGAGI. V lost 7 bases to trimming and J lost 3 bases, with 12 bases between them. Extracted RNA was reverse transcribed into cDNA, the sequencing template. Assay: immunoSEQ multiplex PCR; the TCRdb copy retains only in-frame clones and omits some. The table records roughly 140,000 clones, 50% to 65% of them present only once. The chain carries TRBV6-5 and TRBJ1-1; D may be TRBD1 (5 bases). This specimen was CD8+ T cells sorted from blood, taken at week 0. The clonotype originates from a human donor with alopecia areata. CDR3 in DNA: TGTGCCAGCACCCGCCGGGGGGACACTGAAGCTTTCTTT. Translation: CASTRRGDTEAFF.